This T cell receptor (beta chain) was sequenced for a study of response to subunit inactivated influenza vaccine. TCRdb re-derived calls from the RT-PCR reads in MiXCR, one entry per CDR3 protein. The sample consists of hundreds of thousands of distinct CDR3 sequences, 11% of them appearing once. The same sample was also used in a study of T cells expressing NK-cell markers. That report adds: The TCR beta cDNA came from 5'RACE template switching with UMIs.

Specimen: PBMCs from blood, collected on the day of vaccination. This clonotype originated in a man aged 45-60 years who received an inactivated influenza vaccine.

CDR3: CATSRESGSSYEQYF. Here the CDR3 DNA reads TGTGCCACCAGCAGAGAATCGGGGAGCTCCTACGAGCAGTACTTC. V and J are TRBV15 and TRBJ2-7, with TRBD2 as a possible D gene (5 bases). Germline V gives CDR1 LNHNV, CDR2 YYDKDF (reference sequence). The length of the CDR3 is 15 residues. Trimming shortened V by 0 bases and J by 0 bases, and 9 bases separated the two germline ends.